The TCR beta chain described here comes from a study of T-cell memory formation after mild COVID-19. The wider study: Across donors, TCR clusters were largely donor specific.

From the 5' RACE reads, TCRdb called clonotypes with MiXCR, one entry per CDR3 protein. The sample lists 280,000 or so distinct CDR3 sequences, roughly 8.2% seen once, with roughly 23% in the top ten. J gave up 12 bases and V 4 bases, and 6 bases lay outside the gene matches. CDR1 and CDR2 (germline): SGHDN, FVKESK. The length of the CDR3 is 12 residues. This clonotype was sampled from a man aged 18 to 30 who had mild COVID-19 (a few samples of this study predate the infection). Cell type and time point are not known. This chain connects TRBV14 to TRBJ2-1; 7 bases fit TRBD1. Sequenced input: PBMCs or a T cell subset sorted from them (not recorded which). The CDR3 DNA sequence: TGTGCCAGCAGCCGAGACAGGGAATGGCAGTTCTTC. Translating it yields CASSRDREWQFF.